This passage covers 2 T cell receptor beta chains from one sample sequenced in a study of T cell responses to AZD1222 COVID-19 vaccine. Repertoires were generated with immunoSEQ multiplex PCR, while TCRdb's copy carries only in-frame clones and drops some. This sample has under 150,000 clones, with about 91% found just once. The input for sequencing was peripheral blood, taken 28 days after the second AZD1222 dose. The receptors stem from an adult who received the AZD1222 COVID-19 vaccine.

J is TRBJ2-3 and V is TRBV9; 8 bases match TRBD1. The germline V gene encodes CDR1 SGDLS and CDR2 YYNGEE. The CDR3 covers 18 residues. V gave up 3 bases and J gave up 4 bases; unmatched junction bases: 16. The CDR3 DNA sequence: TGTGCCAGCAGCGCCCAAGGGTGGCGGACAGGGACGGCAGATACGCAGTATTTT. It encodes CASSAQGWRTGTADTQYF.

The chain links TRBV19 to TRBJ2-1; perhaps TRBD2 as D (5 bases). Deletions cut 4 bases from V and 6 bases from J, with 13 bases between. This CDR3 spans 14 amino acids. Germline V gene sequence: CDR1 LNHDA, CDR2 SQIVND (reference sequence). CDR3 nucleotides: TGTGCCAGTAGTACTAGACGGGCGGGCAATGAGCAGTTCTTC. This encodes CASSTRRAGNEQFF. The full variable domain, completed using reference TRBV19 and TRBJ2-1, is DGGITQSPKYLFRKEGQNVTLSCEQNLNHDAMYWYRQDPGQGLRLIYYSQIVNDFQKGDIAEGYSVSREKKESFPLTVTSAQKNPTAFYLCASSTRRAGNEQFFGPGTRLTVL.